This paragraph covers one TCR beta chain sequence. Its antigen is not known. Attached unique molecular identifiers marked individual cDNA molecules. TCRdb re-derived calls from the 5' RACE reads in MiXCR, one entry per CDR3 protein. The data contain around 68,000 distinct CDR3 sequences, about 12% of them singletons. The data were obtained in a study of early T cells in non-severe SARS-CoV-2 infection. Study as a whole: Sequencing targeted bulk RNA from unsorted whole blood, leaving chains unpaired.

J gave up 5 bases and V 3 bases, and 6 bases lay outside the gene matches. The CDR3 loop spans 16 amino acids. CDR1 and CDR2 (germline): SEHNR, FQNEAQ (reference sequence). Findings and caveats of the study: Reliance on VDJdb matching favored anti-spike CD8 responses; private and CD4 specificities were missed.

This chain joins TRBV7-9 and TRBJ2-1; 11 bases align to TRBD2. The clonotype was recovered from an adult who was a healthcare worker with PCR-confirmed SARS-CoV-2 infection or an uninfected control (not recorded which). Here the sequenced sample was whole blood, taken at baseline. The CDR3: CASSFPSGGIDNEQFF. The DNA of the CDR3 is TGTGCCAGCAGCTTTCCTAGCGGGGGGATCGACAATGAGCAGTTCTTC.